This TCR beta chain was documented in a study of cytomegalovirus exposure and HLA in healthy donors. Study-level findings and limits: Through in vitro validation, a few CMV-associated chains were shown to be specific for CMV antigens. In the 120 validation repertoires, a later analysis found that first-cohort TCR clusters tended to co-occur.

CDR1 and CDR2 from the germline V gene are LNHDA and SQIVND (reference sequence). V lost 6 bases and J lost 7; bases outside the gene matches: 9. This CDR3 contains 15 residues. Comment on this clone: Its antigen is unknown.

Method: immunoSEQ multiplex PCR; TCRdb's copy keeps in-frame clones and lacks some. The repertoire has around 71,000 clones, approximately 96% of them found once; the top ten carry 1.2% to 1.5%. V is TRBV19 and J is TRBJ1-5, with 10 bases matching TRBD1. Sequences were obtained from PBMCs. This clonotype was sampled from a man aged 18 to 29 in good health and CMV-seropositive. Here the CDR3 reads CASRPGTGVGQPQHF. The CDR3 coding sequence is TGTGCCAGTAGGCCCGGGACAGGGGTAGGACAGCCCCAGCATTTT.